This T cell receptor beta chain was identified during a study of T cells expressing NK-cell markers. Study-wide background: It was sorted CD3+CD56+NKG2C+, CD3+CD56+NKG2C- and CD3+CD56-NKG2C+ T cells that supplied the TCR beta repertoires.

TCRdb re-called the 5' RACE reads and catalogs CDR3 proteins one per entry, DNA excluded. The listing records around 260,000 distinct CDR3 sequences. Germline-derived CDR1 and CDR2 are SGHRS and YFSETQ. The CDR3 has 13 amino acids. The TCR comes from a woman between 18 and 69 years old in good health. The chain couples TRBV5-1 to TRBJ2-4. The specimen was blood T cells: a sorted CD56 or NKG2C T cell subset, CD4+ or CD8+ T cells, or bulk PBMC T cells (not recorded which). CDR3 region: CASSSTGKNIQYF.